A single sample gave rise to the 10 T cell receptor beta chains below, sequenced in a study of T cell changes during pregnancy in multiple sclerosis (dated by TCRdb to about 2019). Libraries were made using the immunoSEQ multiplex PCR assay. TCRdb retrieved this table from immuneACCESS and kept in-frame rearrangements only. Not all clones are present; in checked studies, unresolved V genes account for under half, and no reason is known for the remainder. Within this sample are about 77,000 clones, with about 89% of them counted one time only. The top ten clonotypes cover over 1.5% of the sample. The specimen was peripheral blood, collected before pregnancy. These receptors were collected from a female donor with multiple sclerosis, enrolled in a pregnancy study.

The chain couples TRBV6-1 to TRBJ1-5, with a tentative D call TRBD1 (6 bases). Germline CDR1 and CDR2: MNHNS and SASEGT. CDR3 size: 16 residues. Trimming took 3 bases from V and 5 from J, leaving 17 bases between them. Written as DNA, the CDR3 is TGTGCCAGCAGTGACAATCGCTGGGGGCCGGATCAGCCCCAGCATTTT. Its translation: CASSDNRWGPDQPQHF.

The chain couples TRBV5-6 to TRBJ1-1; 8 bases agree with TRBD1. With 0 bases clipped from V and 10 bases from J, the junction kept 8 bases outside the gene matches. Germline CDR1 SGHDT, CDR2 YYEEEE. This CDR3 has 14 amino acids. The CDR3 bases are TGTGCCAGCAGCTTGGTGGCGGACAGGGACGGAGCTTTCTTT. It is translated as CASSLVADRDGAFF.

The chain recombines TRBV7-9 with TRBJ2-3, with unresolved D. The V gene's germline CDR1 is SEHNR and CDR2 FQNEAQ (reference sequence). The V end was cut by 2 bases, the J end by 0 bases, with 12 bases between. The length of the CDR3 is 16 residues. The CDR3 spells CASSLLTVTSTDTQYF. The CDR3 DNA follows: TGTGCCAGCAGCTTACTTACGGTAACTAGCACAGATACGCAGTATTTT.

This rearrangement joins TRBV27 to TRBJ2-1, with D tentatively TRBD1 (6 bases). There are 12 residues in the CDR3. Trimming left V 6 bases short and J 10 bases short, with 13 bases between. Germline loops: CDR1 MNHEY, CDR2 SMNVEV (reference sequence). Written as DNA, the CDR3 is TGTGCCAGCAGGGAACAGGGCCGGGAGCAGTTCTTC. This translates into CASREQGREQFF.

The rearrangement uses TRBV5-1 and TRBJ2-7, with 7 bases fitting TRBD1. This CDR3 has 15 amino acids. The V segment lost 5 bases and the J segment 4 bases; nucleotides outside the gene matches: 12. Germline lookup yields CDR1 SGHRS and CDR2 YFSETQ. CDR3 sequence: CASRNAWDRRYEQYF. For the CDR3, the DNA is TGCGCCAGCAGGAACGCGTGGGACAGACGGTACGAGCAGTACTTC.

The chain links TRBV7-2 to TRBJ1-1; a weak D match, TRBD1 (6 bases). The germline V gene has CDR1 SGHTA and CDR2 FQGNSA. The CDR3 runs to 16 residues. The ends were cut back, 1 base at V and 3 bases at J, with 15 bases in the middle. This CDR3 reads CASSLDVRGRDTEAFF. The CDR3 DNA sequence: TGTGCCAGCAGCTTAGATGTCAGGGGAAGGGACACTGAAGCTTTCTTT.

The V and J genes are TRBV2 and TRBJ2-7; 9 nucleotides match TRBD2. Germline CDR1 is SNHLY and CDR2 is FYNNEI. The CDR3 is 18 residues long. J lost 6 bases, V lost 4 bases, and 19 bases had no gene match. The CDR3 loop reads CASSALSGSRGGRREQYF. In nucleotides, the CDR3 is TGTGCCAGCAGTGCGCTTTCTGGGTCGCGGGGGGGCCGCCGCGAGCAGTACTTC.

Concerning this clone itself: Distinct nucleotide sequences in the sample also encode this CDR3. The rearrangement links TRBV11-2 to TRBJ1-2, with 9 bases matching TRBD1. This CDR3 comprises 14 residues. J lost 2 bases, V lost 4 bases, and 2 bases had no gene match. The germline CDR1 and CDR2 sequences are SGHAT and FQNNGV. Written as DNA, the CDR3 is TGTGCCAGCAGCTCGGACAGGGGAAACTATGGCTACACCTTC. It translates to CASSSDRGNYGYTF.

This sequence joins TRBV15 and TRBJ2-3; 8 bases align to TRBD2. Trimming removed 0 bases from V and 5 bases from J; junction bases left unmatched: 7. The CDR3 length is 16 residues. Germline assignment: CDR1 LNHNV and CDR2 YYDKDF (reference sequence). Here the CDR3 DNA reads TGTGCCACCAGCAGAGAAAGCGGGAGCACCAGAGATACGCAGTATTTT. It specifies CATSRESGSTRDTQYF. The variable domain in full, with the rest retrieved from reference TRBV15 and TRBJ2-3, is DAMVIQNPRYQVTQFGKPVTLSCSQTLNHNVMYWYQQKSSQAPKLLFHYYDKDFNNEADTPDNFQSRRPNTSFCFLDIRSPGLGDTAMYLCATSRESGSTRDTQYFGPGTRLTVL.

The rearrangement links TRBV7-2 to TRBJ2-7, with a tentative D call TRBD1 (5 bases). Germline loops: CDR1 SGHTA, CDR2 FQGNSA. V was clipped by 1 base and J by 7 bases, with 14 bases between them. The CDR3 contains 14 residues. The CDR3 spells CASSLGGQIGEQYF. The CDR3 DNA is TGTGCCAGCAGCTTAGGGGGCCAGATAGGGGAGCAGTACTTC.